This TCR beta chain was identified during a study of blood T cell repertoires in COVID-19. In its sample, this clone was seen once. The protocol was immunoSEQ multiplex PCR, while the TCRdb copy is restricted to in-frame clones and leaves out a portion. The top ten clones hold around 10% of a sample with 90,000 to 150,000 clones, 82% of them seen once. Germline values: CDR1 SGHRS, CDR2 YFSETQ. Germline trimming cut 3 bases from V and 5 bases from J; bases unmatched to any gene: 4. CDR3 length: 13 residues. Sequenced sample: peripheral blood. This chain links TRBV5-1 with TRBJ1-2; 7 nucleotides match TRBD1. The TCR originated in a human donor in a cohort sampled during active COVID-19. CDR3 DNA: TGCGCCAGCAGCTCGGGGACAGATTATGGCTACACCTTC. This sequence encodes CASSSGTDYGYTF.